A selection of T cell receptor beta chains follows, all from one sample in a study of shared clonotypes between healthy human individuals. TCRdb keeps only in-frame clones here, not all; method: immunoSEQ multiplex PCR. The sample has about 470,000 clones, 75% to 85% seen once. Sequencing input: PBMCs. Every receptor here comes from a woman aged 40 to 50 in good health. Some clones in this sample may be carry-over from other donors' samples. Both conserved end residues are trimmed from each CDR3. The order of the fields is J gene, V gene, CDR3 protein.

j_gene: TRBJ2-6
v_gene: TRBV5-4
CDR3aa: ASSPRGGPGSGANVLT

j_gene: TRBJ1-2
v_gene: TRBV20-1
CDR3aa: SARDVGGYT

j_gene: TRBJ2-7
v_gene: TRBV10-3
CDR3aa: AIGDSSYEQY

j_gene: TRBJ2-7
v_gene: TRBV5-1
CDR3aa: ASSRGGTSGRSYEQY

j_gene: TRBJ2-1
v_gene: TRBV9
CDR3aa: ASSVVPGAGDEQF

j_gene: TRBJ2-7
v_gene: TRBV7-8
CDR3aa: ASSVAGISYEQY

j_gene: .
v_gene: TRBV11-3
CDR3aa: ASSFDTTRSYEQY

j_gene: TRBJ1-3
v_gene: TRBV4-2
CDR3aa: ASSQGDWGNTIY

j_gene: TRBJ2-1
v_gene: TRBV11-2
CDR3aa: ASSEWGVEQF

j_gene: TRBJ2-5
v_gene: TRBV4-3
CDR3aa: SSSQEAGTGGETQY

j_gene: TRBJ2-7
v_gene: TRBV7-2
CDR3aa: ASSLGLAGGNEQY

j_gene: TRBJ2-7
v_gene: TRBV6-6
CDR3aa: ASSPSSYEQY

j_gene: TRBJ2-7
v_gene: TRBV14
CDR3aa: ASSQGRTTYYEQY

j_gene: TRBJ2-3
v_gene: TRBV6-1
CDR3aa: ASSEGAGSTDTQY

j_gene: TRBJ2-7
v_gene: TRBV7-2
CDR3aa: ASSFPWSDEQY

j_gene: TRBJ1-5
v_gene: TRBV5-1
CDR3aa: ASSPGDGRSGQPQH

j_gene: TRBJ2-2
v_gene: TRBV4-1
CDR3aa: ASSRGLFGELF

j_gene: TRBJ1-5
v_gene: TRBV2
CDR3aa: ASTGTGGINQPQH

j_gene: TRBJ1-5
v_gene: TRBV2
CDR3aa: ASSTQGVQQPQH

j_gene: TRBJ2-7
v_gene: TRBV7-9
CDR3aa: ASSLAWDGIYEQY

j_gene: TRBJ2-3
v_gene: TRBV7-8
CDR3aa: ASSPRFLGGTDTQY

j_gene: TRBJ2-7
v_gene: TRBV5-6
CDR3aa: ASSLSRQAQY